This TCR beta chain came from a study of T-cell reconstitution after alpha-beta-depleted transplantation in children. Germline V gene lookup returns CDR1 SGHNT and CDR2 YENEEA. With V trimmed by 4 bases and J by 6 bases, 6 bases remained unmatched. This CDR3 contains 13 residues. Preparation of the TCRbeta library used unique molecular identifiers. TCRdb ran MiXCR on the PCR reads and lists one entry per CDR3 protein. This table holds around 420,000 distinct CDR3 sequences, around 15% found once. This TCR derives from a boy in the first two years of life who had a stem cell transplant for Wiskott-Aldrich syndrome, so the T cells may come from the graft donor. The rearrangement joins TRBV11-3 to TRBJ2-7; 7 bases fit TRBD1. Sample: PBMCs, mostly from graft donor cells, taken 360 days after TCRalphabeta/CD19-depleted stem cell transplant. CDR3 protein: CASSSQGKVEQYF. CDR3 in DNA: TGTGCCAGCAGCTCACAGGGGAAGGTCGAGCAGTACTTC.